The 3 T cell receptor beta chains given below trace back to one sample, sequenced in a study of PD-1 blockade in mismatch repair-deficient tumors. Some clones are missing from TCRdb's copy, which holds only in-frame ones; the method was immunoSEQ multiplex PCR. The repertoire consists of about 67,000 clones, with about 78% occurring once and the leading ten covering nearly 5.5%. The material was peripheral blood, obtained 2 weeks after starting pembrolizumab. Every receptor here comes from an adult with mismatch repair-deficient cancer.

The rearrangement uses TRBV6-6 and TRBJ2-2; 10 bases agree with TRBD2. From germline, CDR1 is MNHNY and CDR2 SVGAGI (reference sequence). This CDR3 region has 14 residues. J was trimmed by 7 bases and V by 6 bases; bases with no gene match: 5. The CDR3 coding sequence is TGTGCCAGCAGGAGCGGGAGGGGTATCGGGGAGCTGTTTTTT. This gives the protein CASRSGRGIGELFF.

The V and J genes are TRBV7-6 and TRBJ2-5; D not certain. The CDR3 consists of 15 residues. Trimming took 4 bases from V and 4 from J, leaving 16 bases between them. Germline CDR1 SGHVS, CDR2 FNYEAQ. The CDR3 loop reads CASSSLKKWGETQYF. The CDR3 DNA follows: TGTGCCAGCAGCTCGCTGAAGAAGTGGGGAGAGACCCAGTACTTC.

V is TRBV5-8 and J is TRBJ2-3, with 9 nucleotides matching TRBD2. The CDR3 runs to 17 residues. After removal of 2 bases from V and 0 bases from J, the junction contained 7 bases not matched to a gene. Germline CDR1 and CDR2: SGHTS and YDEGEE. DNA of the CDR3: TGTGCCAGCAGCTTTAGAGGACTAGCGATAAGCACAGATACGCAGTATTTT. Translation gives CASSFRGLAISTDTQYF.